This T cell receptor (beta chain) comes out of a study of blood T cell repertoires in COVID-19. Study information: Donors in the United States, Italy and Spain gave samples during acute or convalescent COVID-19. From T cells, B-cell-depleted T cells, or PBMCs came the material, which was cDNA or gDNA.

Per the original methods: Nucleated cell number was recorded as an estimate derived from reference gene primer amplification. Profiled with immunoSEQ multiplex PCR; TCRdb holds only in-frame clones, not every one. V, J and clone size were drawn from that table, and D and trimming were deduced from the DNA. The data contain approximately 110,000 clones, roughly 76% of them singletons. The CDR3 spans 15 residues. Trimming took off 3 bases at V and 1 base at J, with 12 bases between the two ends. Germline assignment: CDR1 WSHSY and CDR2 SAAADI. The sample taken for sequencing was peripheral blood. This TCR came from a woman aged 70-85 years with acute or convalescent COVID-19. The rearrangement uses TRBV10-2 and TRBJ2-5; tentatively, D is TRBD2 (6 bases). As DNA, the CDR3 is TGCGCCAGCAGTGACGACGGGGGTTCCCAAGAGACCCAGTACTTC. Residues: CASSDDGGSQETQYF.